This TCR beta chain was captured by sequencing in a study of blood T cell repertoires in COVID-19 (dated by TCRdb to the early 2020s). Notes on the research overall: The collaborator samples originated in the United States, Italy and Spain and spanned the acute and convalescent phases of COVID-19. The material from the prospective study consisted of cDNA or gDNA derived from T cells, B-cell-depleted T cells, or PBMCs. Subjects who had been exposed to COVID-19, were actively infected with it, or had recovered from it provided the deeply sampled blood TCRbeta repertoires that made up the dataset. The repertoires were released in a freely available public database intended as a resource for research on the immune response to SARS-CoV-2. The samples were drawn from two sources: the first 160 participants of the ongoing ImmuneRACE study, and 1,000 to 1,500 subjects contributed by 6 global collaborators. Sample metadata almost always included a de-identified subject ID, COVID-19 status, age in years and sex. Where available, HLA class I and class II types were obtained from metadata supplied by the sample provider rather than from assay-based typing. Study-level results and caveats: Clinical and demographic metadata were provided uncurated, with the amount varying by source and participant.

TCRbeta CDR3 regions were amplified from genomic DNA by means of the immunoSEQ Assay, a bias-controlled multiplex PCR. Concerning the study's data processing: Within the assay, amplification of reference gene primers was used to estimate how many nucleated cells each sample contained. To quantify the absolute abundance of each unique TCRbeta CDR3 rearrangement, sequence reads were collapsed and filtered. For each sample, productive Simpson clonality was calculated as the square root of Simpson's diversity index over productive rearrangements. TCRdb's version of the immuneACCESS table is confined to in-frame rearrangements and falls short of the full clone set. An unresolved V gene accounts for under half of the shortfall where checked; the remainder is of unknown origin. V and J calls and clone size follow that table, whereas D and trimming were derived from the DNA. The sample table lists approximately 230,000 clones, approximately 81% of them with a count of one. About 20% of the sample is held by the ten biggest clonotypes.

For this clone: Its antigen remains undetermined. Per-base qualities were not stored, and no clone one base away is much larger.

V is pruned by 0 bases and J by 4 bases, leaving 6 bases of the junction without a gene match. Taken from cysteine to phenylalanine, the CDR3 has 17 residues. Left in the record is the CDR3 DNA by itself, 51 bases read in frame from the first base. The germline V gene specifies SGDLS as CDR1 and YYNGEE as CDR2. Each collaborating institution followed its own protocols to collect whole blood in K2EDTA tubes. For TCRbeta analysis, collaborators shipped samples as frozen whole blood, isolated PBMCs, or DNA extracted from either of those sample types. Rearrangement joined TRBV9 to TRBJ2-3, with 12 bases in between that match TRBD1. The receptor was isolated from a man younger than 45 with active or convalescent COVID-19. Sequenced material: peripheral blood. The sequenced DNA is TGTGCCAGCAGCGTAGCTGTGGGGACAGGGGGCGCAGATACGCAGTATTTT. This yields the protein CASSVAVGTGGADTQYF.